The entry that follows covers one T cell receptor (beta chain) sequence. V shed 7 bases and J shed 1 base, with 20 bases lying between them. Germline CDR1 reads LNHDA; CDR2 reads SQIVND (reference sequence). This CDR3 region has 17 residues. The data derive from a study of blood T cell repertoires in COVID-19. At the level of the study: Sources were T cells, B-cell-depleted T cells, or PBMCs; the material itself was cDNA or gDNA.

Per the original data handling: Reference gene primer amplification gave estimated nucleated cell counts. Sequencing was performed with immunoSEQ multiplex PCR; in TCRdb, only in-frame clones are kept and a portion is missing. From that table come the V and J calls and clone size; the DNA was used to work out D and trimming. The sample has some 300,000 clones, roughly nine tenths seen once. The gene calls are TRBV19 and TRBJ1-5, with a weak D call TRBD1 (5 bases). The source is a woman in her twenties or thirties with COVID-19, enrolled during active disease. The sample was peripheral blood. CDR3 in amino acids: CASTLRGRAGSNQPQHF. In DNA form, the CDR3 reads TGTGCCAGTACCCTAAGGGGCAGGGCTGGGAGCAATCAGCCCCAGCATTTT.